This T cell receptor beta chain was sequenced for a study of blood T cell repertoires in COVID-19. This study enrolled people aged roughly 18 to 89 from approximately 24 US geographic areas. Assignment of participants to cohorts was predicated upon participant-reported clinical history. Recovered Cohort 3 donors showed two negative PCRs, clearance, or symptom resolution. Clones were sequenced by immunoSEQ multiplex PCR, and TCRdb holds only the in-frame ones, with some missing. The sample consists of roughly 240,000 clones, roughly 82% of them appearing once. The sample holds one count of this clone. Germline CDR1 SGHNT, CDR2 YYREEE (reference sequence). The V end lost 2 bases, the J end lost 1 base, and 12 bases lay between the germline ends. The CDR3 is 16 residues long.

This TCR derives from a woman between 50 and 59 years old who had recovered from COVID-19. This rearrangement joins TRBV5-4 to TRBJ2-2, with D possibly matching TRBD1 (5 bases). Material: PBMCs or T cells enriched from blood (not recorded which). The CDR3 DNA reads as TGTGCCAGCAGCTTCTTTGACAGAGTGAACACCGGGGAGCTGTTTTTT. It is translated as CASSFFDRVNTGELFF.